These 26 T cell receptor beta chains were sequenced from one sample in a study of cytomegalovirus exposure and HLA in healthy donors. Researchers ran the PCR with 60 Vbeta and 13 Jbeta primers. Repertoires were generated with immunoSEQ multiplex PCR, while TCRdb's copy carries only in-frame clones and drops some. The sample yields approximately 210,000 clones, 85% to 90% seen once. The specimen was PBMCs. These receptors all come from a young woman in good health and CMV-seronegative.

This chain uses TRBV5-1 with TRBJ1-4; 7 bases are a match to TRBD1. CDR1 and CDR2 from the germline V gene are SGHRS and YFSETQ. V trimming: 4 bases; J trimming: 6 bases; junction bases outside the gene matches: 6. There are 14 residues in the CDR3. The CDR3 loop is CASSPGTEYEKLFF. The CDR3 DNA follows: TGCGCCAGCAGCCCCGGGACAGAATATGAAAAACTGTTTTTT.

The chain is built from TRBV4-3 and TRBJ2-5; a possible D gene is TRBD1 (6 bases). The end of the DNA is better explained by TRBJ2-7, so the J call may be wrong. The CDR3 covers 15 residues. CDR1 LGHNA and CDR2 YSLEER come from the germline V gene. In DNA form, the CDR3 reads TGCGCCAGCAGCCAAGCCTCCTTGGACAGTTACGAGCAGTACTTC. Its protein is CASSQASLDSYEQYF.

The V gene is TRBV30, the J gene TRBJ1-1, with D possibly matching TRBD1 (6 bases). V lost 4 bases and J 5 bases, leaving 14 bases between the germline ends. CDR3 length equals 13 residues. CDR1 is GTSNPN, CDR2 SVGIG, per germline (reference sequence). CDR3 sequence reads: CAWMGGRGTEAFF. The CDR3 DNA reads as TGTGCCTGGATGGGGGGGCGCGGAACTGAAGCTTTCTTT.

The V gene is TRBV28, the J gene TRBJ2-1; D may be TRBD2 (6 bases). Germline V gene data show CDR1 as MDHEN and CDR2 as SYDVKM. This CDR3 contains 15 residues. V shed 3 bases and J shed 3 bases, with 12 bases lying between them. The CDR3 region has the DNA TGTGCCAGCAGTTTTCCGCGGGGCCTCTACAATGAGCAGTTCTTC. It is translated as CASSFPRGLYNEQFF.

V and J are TRBV5-8 and TRBJ1-5, with 7 bases aligning to TRBD1. The CDR3 spans 16 residues. Germline loops: CDR1 SGHTS, CDR2 YDEGEE. V trimming: 3 bases; J trimming: 4 bases; junction bases outside the gene matches: 10. The CDR3, as DNA: TGTGCCAGCAGCTGGCTGGGGACAGCAGGTAATCAGCCCCAGCATTTT. This translates into CASSWLGTAGNQPQHF.

In the case of this clone: Additional DNA sequences in this sample encode the identical CDR3. V is TRBV4-1 and J is TRBJ2-7; 8 nucleotides align to TRBD2. The CDR3 sequence is 14 residues long. Germline V gives CDR1 MGHRA, CDR2 YSYEKL. Losses at the gene ends were 1 base for V and 2 bases for J; bases not matched to a gene: 1. For the CDR3, the DNA is TGCGCCAGCAGCCAAGGTAGCGGGACCTACGAGCAGTACTTC. Its translation is CASSQGSGTYEQYF.

V is TRBV19 and J is TRBJ1-5; D is unresolved. The length of the CDR3 is 13 residues. Germline CDR1 LNHDA, CDR2 SQIVND (reference sequence). V gave up 6 bases and J gave up 1 base, with 7 bases separating them. In DNA form, the CDR3 reads TGTGCCAGTAGCCAACTAAGCAATCAGCCCCAGCATTTT. Its translation: CASSQLSNQPQHF.

The chain has TRBV18 and TRBJ1-5; TRBD1 aligns across 10 bases. From germline, CDR1 is KGHSH and CDR2 LQKENI. The CDR3 runs to 14 residues. V shed 5 bases and J 4 bases; nucleotides not matched to a gene: 2. The CDR3 sequence: CASSSDRGNQPQHF. CDR3 coding DNA: TGTGCCAGCTCATCGGACAGGGGGAATCAGCCCCAGCATTTT.

This clone was counted between two and nine times. V gene TRBV5-8 combines with J gene TRBJ2-2; D is unresolved. The CDR3 is 15 residues long. Germline V gene sequence: CDR1 SGHTS, CDR2 YDEGEE. The V end lost 2 bases, the J end lost 1 base, and 9 bases lay between the germline ends. The CDR3 nucleotides read TGTGCCAGCAGCTTTCTCCCGAGGAACACCGGGGAGCTGTTTTTT. Residues: CASSFLPRNTGELFF.

This chain uses TRBV5-1 with TRBJ2-5; no reliable D call. Trimming removed 0 bases from V and 4 bases from J, with 10 bases in between. Looked up from germline, CDR1 is SGHRS and CDR2 is YFSETQ. CDR3 length: 14 amino acids. The CDR3 DNA reads TGCGCCAGCAGCTTGGCAGCTAAGCGAGAGACCCAGTACTTC. Translated: CASSLAAKRETQYF.

V gene TRBV5-1 combines with J gene TRBJ2-2; 8 bases fit TRBD1. The germline V gene encodes CDR1 SGHRS and CDR2 YFSETQ. V shed 0 bases and J 5 bases; nucleotides not matched to a gene: 6. The CDR3 has 16 residues. CDR3 sequence reads: CASSLAGTGWTGELFF. The CDR3 DNA reads as TGCGCCAGCAGCTTGGCCGGGACAGGATGGACCGGGGAGCTGTTTTTT.

Only one count was recorded for this clone. The V and J genes are TRBV11-2 and TRBJ1-6; 8 bases are a match to TRBD1. Germline values: CDR1 SGHAT, CDR2 FQNNGV. The CDR3 extends over 16 amino acids. The V and J ends lost 2 bases and 7 bases, in that order; junction bases with no gene match: 7. The CDR3 loop is CASSLPTGGWNSPLHF. In nucleotides, the CDR3 is TGTGCCAGCAGCTTACCAACAGGGGGATGGAATTCACCCCTCCACTTT.

The gene calls are TRBV28 and TRBJ1-5, with TRBD1 matching 8 bases. Germline V gene sequence: CDR1 MDHEN, CDR2 SYDVKM. The CDR3 loop spans 18 amino acids. V gave up 6 bases and J gave up 6 bases; unmatched junction bases: 19. CDR3 amino acids: CASSLPPNRGSQPQPQHF. The CDR3 DNA follows: TGTGCCAGCAGCCTGCCCCCTAACAGGGGGAGCCAGCCTCAGCCCCAGCATTTT.

CDR3 DNA: TGTGCCAGCAGTCCAGGACAGGGGGACACTGAAGCTTTCTTT. It specifies CASSPGQGDTEAFF. V and J are TRBV28 and TRBJ1-1, with 10 bases aligning to TRBD1. V lost 5 bases to trimming and J lost 3 bases; unmatched junction nucleotides: 3. Germline V lookup: CDR1 MDHEN, CDR2 SYDVKM. The CDR3 spans 14 residues. The variable domain in full, completed from reference TRBV28 and TRBJ1-1, reads DVKVTQSSRYLVKRTGEKVFLECVQDMDHENMFWYRQDPGLGLRLIYFSYDVKMKEKGDIPEGYSVSREKKERFSLILESASTNQTSMYLCASSPGQGDTEAFFGQGTRLTVV.

The V call is TRBV7-9, the J call TRBJ1-2; D unclear. CDR1 and CDR2 from the germline V gene are SEHNR and FQNEAQ (reference sequence). This CDR3 contains 15 residues. Trimming shortened V by 0 bases and J by 2 bases, and 10 bases separated the two germline ends. CDR3 sequence: CASSLAGRVNYGYTF. The CDR3 DNA reads as TGTGCCAGCAGCTTAGCCGGTAGAGTCAACTATGGCTACACCTTC.

This clone was seen just once. The chain is built from TRBV2 and TRBJ2-1, with D uncertain. The V and J ends lost 4 bases and 0 bases respectively, with 7 bases between them. Per germline, CDR1 SNHLY and CDR2 FYNNEI. The CDR3 length is 14 residues. For the CDR3, the DNA is TGTGCCAGCAGTGTGTATCTCTCCTACAATGAGCAGTTCTTC. Residues: CASSVYLSYNEQFF.

The chain carries TRBV4-3 and TRBJ2-1, with a tentative D call TRBD2 (5 bases). Germline V gene lookup returns CDR1 LGHNA and CDR2 YSLEER. The CDR3 is 17 amino acids. Deletions cut 0 bases from V and 12 bases from J, with 24 bases between. CDR3 amino acids: CASSQDASPSRIARQFF. CDR3 nucleotides: TGCGCCAGCAGCCAAGATGCCTCCCCCTCTAGGATAGCGCGGCAGTTCTTC.

This chain uses TRBV29-1 with TRBJ1-2; TRBD1 matches 9 bases. The germline V gene has CDR1 SQVTM and CDR2 ANQGSEA. The ends lost 6 bases at V and 6 bases at J; junction bases unmatched: 5. This CDR3 is built from 12 residues. The chain's CDR3 is CSVNRGQDGYTF. DNA for the CDR3: TGCAGCGTAAACAGGGGGCAGGATGGCTACACCTTC.

The gene calls are TRBV10-2 and TRBJ2-7, with TRBD2 identical over 12 bases. The V gene's germline CDR1 is WSHSY and CDR2 SAAADI. V dropped 3 bases and J dropped 2; count of bases not matched to a gene: 8. The CDR3 length is 17 residues. DNA for the CDR3: TGCGCCAGCAGTGAACCGACTAGCGGGAGCCCTCCCTACGAGCAGTACTTC. Translated, it gives CASSEPTSGSPPYEQYF.

The chain carries TRBV28 and TRBJ1-5; perhaps TRBD1 as D (6 bases). The CDR3 sequence is 15 residues long. Germline V gene sequence: CDR1 MDHEN, CDR2 SYDVKM. The V gene lost 5 bases and the J gene lost 7 bases, with 18 bases spanning the gap. CDR3 nucleotide sequence: TGTGCCAGCAGTCCTTACGGGGGGCTCGGACAGCCCCAGCATTTT. This codes for CASSPYGGLGQPQHF.

The V and J genes are TRBV7-9 and TRBJ2-1, with TRBD2 identical over 14 bases. CDR1 SEHNR and CDR2 FQNEAQ come from the germline V gene (reference sequence). The CDR3 extends over 18 amino acids. J lost 3 bases, V lost 5 bases, and 9 bases had no gene match. The CDR3 reads CASSTTSGRALGYNEQFF. DNA for the CDR3: TGTGCCAGCAGCACGACTAGCGGGAGGGCTTTAGGCTACAATGAGCAGTTCTTC.

V usage is TRBV27 and J usage is TRBJ1-4; no definite D call. Trimming removed 4 bases from V and 4 bases from J, with 7 bases in between. The length of the CDR3 is 13 residues. From germline, CDR1 is MNHEY and CDR2 SMNVEV (reference sequence). In DNA form, the CDR3 reads TGTGCCAGCAGTTCCGGGGTTAATGAAAAACTGTTTTTT. This gives the protein CASSSGVNEKLFF.

V is TRBV6-1 and J is TRBJ1-1; 9 bases match TRBD1. The length of the CDR3 is 14 residues. V was clipped by 6 bases and J by 5 bases; unmatched bases: 7. Germline assignment: CDR1 MNHNS and CDR2 SASEGT. CDR3 nucleotides: TGTGCCAGCAGAGGACAGGGGTACCAAACTGAAGCTTTCTTT. It specifies CASRGQGYQTEAFF.

This rearrangement joins TRBV7-2 to TRBJ1-5; perhaps TRBD1 as D (6 bases). V lost 1 base, J lost 0 bases, and 13 bases lay in between. Germline V gene sequence: CDR1 SGHTA, CDR2 FQGNSA. CDR3 size: 17 residues. CDR3 in DNA: TGTGCCAGCAGCTTAGTGTCGGGACATACTAGCAATCAGCCCCAGCATTTT. Translating gives CASSLVSGHTSNQPQHF.

This clone occurred once. The rearrangement links TRBV7-9 to TRBJ1-2; 7 bases fit TRBD1. V was pared by 5 bases and J by 4 bases, with 7 bases of the junction left unmatched. The CDR3 runs to 14 residues. CDR1 and CDR2 from the germline V gene are SEHNR and FQNEAQ (reference sequence). CDR3 in amino acids: CASSPRTGSYGYTF. The CDR3 coding sequence is TGTGCCAGCAGCCCAAGGACAGGAAGCTATGGCTACACCTTC.

Notes on this clone: One junction end disagrees with the germline gene, perhaps due to a read error. The chain is built from TRBV7-9 and TRBJ1-3; no clear D gene. The CDR3 spans 16 residues. Germline-derived CDR1 and CDR2 are SEHNR and FQNEAQ (reference sequence). Here the CDR3 DNA reads TGTTCCAGCAGCTTAGAGGCAGGCAGCTCTGGAAACACCATATATTTT. Residues: CSSSLEAGSSGNTIYF. The full variable domain, its missing parts supplied by reference TRBV7-9 and TRBJ1-3, is DTGVSQNPRHKITKRGQNVTFRCDPISEHNRLYWYRQTLGQGPEFLTYFQNEAQLEKSRLLSDRFSAERPKGSFSTLEIQRTEQGDSAMYLCSSSLEAGSSGNTIYFGEGSWLTVV.